Below are 27 T cell receptor beta chains sequenced from a single sample in a study of T-cell memory formation after mild COVID-19. TCRdb processed the 5' RACE reads anew with MiXCR; each CDR3 protein has one entry. This sample has fewer than 600,000 distinct CDR3 sequences; roughly a fifth occur once, and the top ten carry around 7.7%. Sequenced: PBMCs or a T cell subset sorted from them (not recorded which). The receptor source for this set is an adult woman who had mild COVID-19 (a few samples of this study predate the infection). Cell type and time point are not known.

The chain employs TRBV7-9 and TRBJ2-1; no reliable D call. Germline V lookup: CDR1 SEHNR, CDR2 FQNEAQ (reference sequence). The CDR3 has 11 residues. V shed 3 bases and J shed 9 bases, with 6 bases lying between them. CDR3 DNA sequence: TGTGCCAGCAGCTTCCCAATTGAGCAGTTCTTC. Encoded protein: CASSFPIEQFF. Full variable domain (rest looked up from reference TRBV7-9 and TRBJ2-1): DTGVSQNPRHKITKRGQNVTFRCDPISEHNRLYWYRQTLGQGPEFLTYFQNEAQLEKSRLLSDRFSAERPKGSFSTLEIQRTEQGDSAMYLCASSFPIEQFFGPGTRLTVL.

This rearrangement joins TRBV6-2 or TRBV6-3 to TRBJ2-7; 8 bases line up with TRBD2. CDR1 and CDR2 (germline): MNHEY, SVGEGT. The CDR3 runs 14 residues. V lost 6 bases and J lost 7; bases outside the gene matches: 11. The CDR3 loop reads CASSLTGTSVEQYF. DNA for the CDR3: TGTGCCAGCAGCCTAACCGGGACTAGTGTTGAGCAGTACTTC.

This clonotype was observed a handful of times. This rearrangement joins TRBV20-1 to TRBJ2-5; 8 nucleotides align to TRBD1. The germline V gene has CDR1 DFQATT and CDR2 SNEGSKA (reference sequence). The CDR3 sequence is 15 residues long. J gave up 4 bases and V 0 bases, and 7 bases lay outside the gene matches. The CDR3 loop reads CSAREARQGTETQYF. Written as DNA, the CDR3 is TGCAGTGCTAGAGAAGCCCGACAGGGGACAGAGACCCAGTACTTC.

J is TRBJ1-2 and V is TRBV2; D is uncertain. Trimming removed 4 bases from V and 4 bases from J, with 16 bases in between. CDR3 size: 15 residues. Germline V lookup: CDR1 SNHLY, CDR2 FYNNEI. CDR3 bases: TGTGCCAGCAGTGTAATGGCAGGCTTGCGCTATGGCTACACCTTC. Translated: CASSVMAGLRYGYTF. The full variable domain, completed using reference TRBV2 and TRBJ1-2, is EPEVTQTPSHQVTQMGQEVILRCVPISNHLYFYWYRQILGQKVEFLVSFYNNEISEKSEIFDDQFSVERPDGSNFTLKIRSTKLEDSAMYFCASSVMAGLRYGYTFGSGTRLTVV.

The V gene is TRBV10-3, the J gene TRBJ1-2; the match to TRBD1 covers 9 bases. In germline, CDR1 is ENHRY, CDR2 SYGVKD. V lost 6 bases, J lost 6 bases, and 5 bases stayed unmatched. The CDR3 is 13 residues long. The chain's CDR3 is CAISGTGGHGYTF. The CDR3 nucleotides are TGTGCCATCAGCGGAACAGGGGGCCATGGCTACACCTTC.

A few counts support this clonotype. CDR3 loop: CASRNRQGRGYTF. The CDR3 DNA reads TGTGCCAGTAGGAACAGACAGGGGAGAGGCTACACCTTC. This rearrangement joins TRBV19 to TRBJ1-2; 8 nucleotides match TRBD1. The CDR3 has 13 residues. Germline V CDR1 and CDR2: LNHDA, SQIVND (reference sequence). V gave up 6 bases and J gave up 8 bases; unmatched junction bases: 8.

A few counts support this clonotype. This sequence joins TRBV14 and TRBJ1-1, with D possibly matching TRBD1 (5 bases). Trimming removed 7 bases from V and 2 bases from J, with 11 bases in between. Germline V gene sequence: CDR1 SGHDN, CDR2 FVKESK. This CDR3 is built from 13 residues. CDR3 nucleotide sequence: TGTGCCAGCACCCGAGACAGCAACACTGAAGCTTTCTTT. Translated: CASTRDSNTEAFF. The full variable domain, with the rest looked up from reference TRBV14 and TRBJ1-1, is EAGVTQFPSHSVIEKGQTVTLRCDPISGHDNLYWYRRVMGKEIKFLLHFVKESKQDESGMPNNRFLAERTGGTYSTLKVQPAELEDSGVYFCASTRDSNTEAFFGQGTRLTVV.

This clonotype occurred a few times. The chain combines TRBV2 with TRBJ1-3; D not resolved. Looked up from germline, CDR1 is SNHLY and CDR2 is FYNNEI. Trimming removed 6 bases at V and 0 bases at J, with 15 bases between. The CDR3 covers 16 residues. CDR3 in amino acids: CASSPIDRHSGNTIYF. Here the CDR3 DNA reads TGTGCCAGCAGCCCCATCGACCGCCACTCTGGAAACACCATATATTTT.

The chain uses TRBV5-6 and TRBJ2-7; D not certain. The V gene lost 7 bases and the J gene lost 6 bases, with 17 bases spanning the gap. The CDR3 runs 13 residues. Germline V gene sequence: CDR1 SGHDT, CDR2 YYEEEE. CDR3 protein: CASAPVEFREQYF. As DNA, the CDR3 is TGTGCCAGCGCCCCCGTGGAGTTCCGCGAGCAGTACTTC.

The table lists this clonotype with a few counts. The chain employs TRBV12-3 or TRBV12-4 and TRBJ1-1; the match to TRBD1 covers 7 bases. The junction had 9 bases not matched to a gene; V was cut back by 7 bases and J by 7 bases. The CDR3 is 13 amino acids. The DNA for the CDR3 is TGTGCCAGCACCACCTCAGGGGGGATTGAAGCTTTCTTT. Its protein product is CASTTSGGIEAFF.

CDR3 amino acids: CASSSTSGIADTQYF. The CDR3 DNA reads TGTGCCAGCAGTTCGACTAGCGGGATCGCAGATACGCAGTATTTT. This chain joins TRBV6-2 or TRBV6-3 and TRBJ2-3; 11 bases agree with TRBD2. The J segment lost 4 bases and the V segment lost 4 bases, leaving 4 bases of the junction unmatched. The CDR3 length is 15 residues. Germline assignment: CDR1 MNHEY and CDR2 SVGEGT.

The chain combines TRBV14 with TRBJ1-6; D call uncertain. The CDR3 totals 17 residues. Germline V gene data show CDR1 as SGHDN and CDR2 as FVKESK. Trimming removed 5 bases at V and 6 bases at J, with 20 bases between. Here the CDR3 DNA reads TGTGCCAGCAGCTACGACCCGCGGAGCGGCATTAATTCACCCCTCCACTTT. Translation: CASSYDPRSGINSPLHF.

This clonotype was observed a handful of times. This chain links TRBV6-6 with TRBJ1-2; D is ambiguous. CDR1 and CDR2 from the germline V gene are MNHNY and SVGAGI (reference sequence). The V gene lost 1 base and the J gene lost 0 bases, with 12 bases spanning the gap. This CDR3 spans 16 amino acids. CDR3 DNA sequence: TGTGCCAGCAGTTACTTAAGCCCTGGTCCTAACTATGGCTACACCTTC. It is translated as CASSYLSPGPNYGYTF.

The chain is built from TRBV11-2 and TRBJ2-1; D unresolved. Germline V gene data show CDR1 as SGHAT and CDR2 as FQNNGV. Trimming removed 7 bases at V and 7 bases at J, with 14 bases between. CDR3 length equals 13 residues. The CDR3 sequence: CASTNELLNEQFF. CDR3 DNA sequence: TGTGCCAGCACCAACGAGCTATTGAATGAGCAGTTCTTC.

The chain couples TRBV27 to TRBJ2-1, with TRBD2 identical over 8 bases. With V trimmed by 9 bases and J by 3 bases, 7 bases remained unmatched. The CDR3 sequence is 14 residues long. The germline CDR1 and CDR2 sequences are MNHEY and SMNVEV (reference sequence). The CDR3: CARGLAGGYNEQFF. In DNA form, the CDR3 reads TGTGCCAGAGGATTGGCGGGGGGCTACAATGAGCAGTTCTTC.

There are a few counts of this clonotype. The chain uses TRBV4-3 and TRBJ2-1; TRBD1 might be the D (6 bases). Trimming left V 1 base short and J 8 bases short, with 15 bases between. Germline CDR1 and CDR2: LGHNA and YSLEER. The CDR3 extends over 15 amino acids. The CDR3 DNA reads as TGCGCCAGCAGCCAAGGGGGGCTTGAGGGAGATGAGCAGTTCTTC. Translated, it gives CASSQGGLEGDEQFF.

This clonotype was seen more than once but under ten times. One end of the junction fails to match germline, which may point to a read error. The chain joins TRBV7-9 to TRBJ2-5; 8 nucleotides match TRBD2. The germline gives CDR1 SEHNR, CDR2 FQNEAQ (reference sequence). This CDR3 has 15 amino acids. CDR3 region: CASSQDGGRQETQYF. CDR3 bases: TGTGCCAGCAGCCAGGATGGCGGGAGGCAAGAGACACAGTACTTC.

This sequence joins TRBV24-1 and TRBJ2-7; D is uncertain. Trimming took off 4 bases at V and 0 bases at J, with 9 bases between the two ends. This CDR3 comprises 14 residues. Looked up from germline, CDR1 is KGHDR and CDR2 is SFDVKD. The CDR3 nucleotides read TGTGCCACCAGTGAATCAGTATACTCCTACGAGCAGTACTTC. Translated: CATSESVYSYEQYF.

The CDR3 DNA reads as TGTGCCAGCAGTTTCTTACAGGGTCCCCTAGGTTTGGAGCAGTACTTC. Translation gives CASSFLQGPLGLEQYF. The rearrangement uses TRBV12-3 or TRBV12-4 and TRBJ2-7; tentatively, D is TRBD1 (6 bases). There are 16 residues in the CDR3. V was cut by 3 bases and J by 7 bases, with 22 bases left in between.

This clonotype was recorded a few times. V is TRBV11-3 and J is TRBJ2-1, with D perhaps given as TRBD1 or TRBD2 (5 bases each). The V and J ends lost 1 base and 9 bases respectively, with 16 bases between them. This CDR3 is built from 15 residues. Per germline, CDR1 SGHNT and CDR2 YENEEA. DNA of the CDR3: TGTGCCAGCAGCTTAGTTAGTGGCAGGGCGGGTGAGCAGTTCTTC. As protein: CASSLVSGRAGEQFF. The full variable domain, rest sourced from reference TRBV11-3 and TRBJ2-1, is EAGVVQSPRYKIIEKKQPVAFWCNPISGHNTLYWYLQNLGQGPELLIRYENEEAVDDSQLPKDRFSAERLKGVDSTLKIQPAELGDSAVYLCASSLVSGRAGEQFFGPGTRLTVL.

V is TRBV12-3 or TRBV12-4 and J is TRBJ2-1, with D unclear. The CDR3 consists of 15 residues. The V gene lost 2 bases and the J gene lost 0 bases, with 8 bases spanning the gap. CDR3 nucleotide sequence: TGTGCCAGCAGTTTACCGACGGACTCCTACAATGAGCAGTTCTTC. It is translated as CASSLPTDSYNEQFF.

The CDR3 nucleotides read TGTGCCTGGAGTCGGACTGAAGCTTTCTTT. It encodes CAWSRTEAFF. The chain links TRBV30 to TRBJ1-1; no definite D call. V was pared by 2 bases and J by 5 bases, with 3 bases between. The V gene's germline CDR1 is GTSNPN and CDR2 SVGIG (reference sequence). CDR3 length: 10 residues.

The chain couples TRBV14 to TRBJ2-2; weak D call: TRBD1 (5 bases). The V gene's germline CDR1 is SGHDN and CDR2 FVKESK. Deletions cut 0 bases from V and 6 bases from J, with 8 bases between. The CDR3 covers 14 residues. The CDR3 protein is CASSQDQGPGELFF. In DNA, the CDR3 is TGTGCCAGCAGCCAAGATCAGGGTCCCGGGGAGCTGTTTTTT.

In its sample, this clonotype was seen a few times. The chain is built from TRBV6-5 and TRBJ1-6; 9 nucleotides match TRBD1. Germline lookup yields CDR1 MNHEY and CDR2 SVGAGI. The V segment lost 6 bases and the J segment 7 bases; nucleotides outside the gene matches: 4. The CDR3 runs to 14 residues. CDR3 coding DNA: TGTGCCAGCAGAGATACAGGGGGCAATTCACCCCTCCACTTT. This encodes CASRDTGGNSPLHF.

V usage is TRBV12-3 or TRBV12-4 and J usage is TRBJ1-5; D is ambiguous. The V end lost 6 bases, the J end lost 11 bases, and 14 bases lay between the germline ends. This CDR3 region has 12 residues. The CDR3 region is CASSLVRAAQHF. The CDR3 coding sequence is TGTGCCAGCAGCTTGGTCCGGGCGGCCCAGCATTTT.

V and J are TRBV23-1 and TRBJ1-1; no reliable D call. TRBV23-1 is an ORF; its function is uncertain. Trimming took 1 base from V and 1 from J, leaving 10 bases between them. CDR3 length: 15 residues. The CDR3 DNA is TGCGCCAGCAGTCAATTTATAGCGGGGAACACTGAAGCTTTCTTT. Its protein product is CASSQFIAGNTEAFF.

The chain links TRBV20-1 to TRBJ2-3, with 8 nucleotides matching TRBD2. The J segment lost 6 bases and the V segment lost 3 bases, leaving 5 bases of the junction unmatched. The CDR3 totals 13 residues. Germline V gene sequence: CDR1 DFQATT, CDR2 SNEGSKA (reference sequence). The CDR3 DNA reads as TGCAGTGCTAGCGGGAGGGCAAAGGATACGCAGTATTTT. Its protein is CSASGRAKDTQYF.